The T cell receptor beta chain under discussion was sequenced for a study of CD8 T cells in ankylosing spondylitis. Each TCR beta library was made by quantitative 5'-RACE that incorporated molecular barcodes. TCRdb redid the calling of the 5' RACE reads with MiXCR, one entry per CDR3 protein. Of about 42,000 distinct CDR3 sequences listed, more than 3% are singletons. This clonotype was counted at least ten times. Its antigen is currently unknown. Germline loops: CDR1 SGDLS, CDR2 YYNGEE. The CDR3 runs to 14 residues. V shed 2 bases and J shed 5 bases, with 8 bases lying between them. General study results and limits: Blood of patients with ankylosing spondylitis appeared to be characterized by a TCR beta motif of seven or eight highly homologous variants. Earlier work had already found some motif variants in reactive arthritis synovial fluid and blood. Matched synovial fluid from ankylosing spondylitis patients was reported to be enriched for disease-linked clones.

The sequence was collected from a female donor with ankylosing spondylitis or in good health (not recorded which). The rearrangement joins TRBV9 to TRBJ1-6, with D possibly TRBD1 on 5 matching bases. The specimen was blood, either unsorted or a sorted T cell fraction (not recorded which). The CDR3 nucleotides read TGTGCCAGCAGCGTTGGGGGGGATAATTCACCCCTCCACTTT. It yields the protein CASSVGGDNSPLHF. Combining the CDR3 with reference TRBV9 and TRBJ1-6 gives the whole variable domain DSGVTQTPKHLITATGQRVTLRCSPRSGDLSVYWYQQSLDQGLQFLIQYYNGEERAKGNILERFSAQQFPDLHSELNLSSLELGDSALYFCASSVGGDNSPLHFGNGTRLTVT.